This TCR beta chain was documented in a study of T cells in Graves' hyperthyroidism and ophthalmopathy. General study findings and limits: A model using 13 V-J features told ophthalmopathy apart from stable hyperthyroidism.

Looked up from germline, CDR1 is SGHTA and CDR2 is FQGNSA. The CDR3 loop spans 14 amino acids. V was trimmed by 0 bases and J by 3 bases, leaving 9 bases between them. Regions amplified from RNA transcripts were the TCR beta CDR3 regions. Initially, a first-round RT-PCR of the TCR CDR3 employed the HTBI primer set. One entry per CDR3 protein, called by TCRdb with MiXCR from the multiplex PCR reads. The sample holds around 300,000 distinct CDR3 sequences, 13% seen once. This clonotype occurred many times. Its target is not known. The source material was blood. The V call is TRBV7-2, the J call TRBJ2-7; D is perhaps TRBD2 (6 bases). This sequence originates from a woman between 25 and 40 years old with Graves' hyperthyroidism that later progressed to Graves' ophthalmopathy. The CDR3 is CASSLAEGSYEQYF. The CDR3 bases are TGTGCCAGCAGCTTAGCGGAGGGCAGCTACGAGCAGTACTTC.